This T cell receptor (beta chain) derives from a study of blood T cell repertoires in COVID-19. For the study at large: For recovered donors of Cohort 3, there were two negative PCRs, clearance, or symptom resolution.

Original processing methods: Amplified reference gene primers provided the basis for estimating nucleated cell counts. Some clones are missing from TCRdb's copy, which holds only in-frame ones; the method was immunoSEQ multiplex PCR. V, J and clone size reflect that table, while D and trimming were determined from the DNA. The sample shows about 170,000 clones, 70% to 85% of them seen only once. Unmatched junction bases numbered 2, after V lost 3 bases and J lost 4 bases. Germline V gives CDR1 SQVTM, CDR2 ANQGSEA. This CDR3 comprises 14 residues. This clone was detected only a few times. This chain links TRBV29-1 with TRBJ2-3; 12 bases match TRBD1. This sequence originates from a woman in her 70s in a cohort exposed to, infected with or recovered from COVID-19 (not recorded which). Source material: PBMCs or T cells enriched from blood (not recorded which). CDR3 sequence (DNA): TGCAGCGTTGATGGGACAGGGGGCGCAGATACGCAGTATTTT. Its translation: CSVDGTGGADTQYF.